The clone carrying this TCR beta chain was counted only a few times. The antigen remains undetermined. V was trimmed by 11 bases and J by 1 base, leaving 14 bases between them. Germline V gene lookup returns CDR1 MNHEY and CDR2 SMNVEV (reference sequence). This CDR3 contains 13 residues. This sample is part of a study of T-cell memory formation after mild COVID-19. Regarding the study as a whole: Among clones contracting day 15 to 85, CD4/CD8 was balanced, whereas later expanders leaned CD4+. Researchers report contracting CD4+ clones mostly in CM and EM, with CD8+ clones in EMRA. That cross-reactive memory joined was suggested by some responding clones appearing in pre-infection memory.

The 5'RACE method, run with constant-segment primers, produced TCR alpha and TCR beta cDNA libraries (carrying sample barcodes and UMIs). TCRdb reanalysed the 5' RACE reads using MiXCR and keeps one entry per CDR3 protein. This repertoire shows around 250,000 distinct CDR3 sequences, roughly 14% found once; its top ten account for about 2%. This clonotype was sampled from an adult woman who had mild COVID-19 (a few samples of this study predate the infection). Cell type and time point are not known. Sequenced material: PBMCs or a T cell subset sorted from them (not recorded which). The rearrangement links TRBV27 to TRBJ1-2; tentatively, D is TRBD1 (6 bases). CDR3 bases: TGTGCCTCTGCTCGGGGGCTTAACTATGGCTACACCTTC. Translating gives CASARGLNYGYTF.